This T cell receptor (beta chain) emerged from a study of T-cell memory formation after mild COVID-19. The CDR3 runs 14 residues. J lost 0 bases, V lost 7 bases, and 5 bases had no gene match. In germline, CDR1 is MRHNA, CDR2 SNTAGT. On this clonotype itself: Antigen: not known.

The study, taken as a whole, reports: The SARS-CoV-2 specificity of second-wave clones reaching peak at day 37 remained unverified. Some clones that responded turned up in pre-infection memory, which suggests that cross-reactive memory joined in. Among CD4+ contracting clones, most were CM and EM, and CD8+ ones EMRA.

Each CDR3 protein gets one entry after TCRdb re-called the 5' RACE reads with MiXCR. This table holds hundreds of thousands of distinct CDR3 sequences, 15% found once. This TCR derives from an adult woman who had mild COVID-19 (a few samples of this study predate the infection). Cell type and time point are not known. The specimen sequenced was PBMCs or a T cell subset sorted from them (not recorded which). The chain uses TRBV6-4 and TRBJ1-1; 7 nucleotides line up with TRBD1. The CDR3 nucleotides are TGTGCCAGCAATACAGGGGCTTTGAACACTGAAGCTTTCTTT. As protein: CASNTGALNTEAFF.